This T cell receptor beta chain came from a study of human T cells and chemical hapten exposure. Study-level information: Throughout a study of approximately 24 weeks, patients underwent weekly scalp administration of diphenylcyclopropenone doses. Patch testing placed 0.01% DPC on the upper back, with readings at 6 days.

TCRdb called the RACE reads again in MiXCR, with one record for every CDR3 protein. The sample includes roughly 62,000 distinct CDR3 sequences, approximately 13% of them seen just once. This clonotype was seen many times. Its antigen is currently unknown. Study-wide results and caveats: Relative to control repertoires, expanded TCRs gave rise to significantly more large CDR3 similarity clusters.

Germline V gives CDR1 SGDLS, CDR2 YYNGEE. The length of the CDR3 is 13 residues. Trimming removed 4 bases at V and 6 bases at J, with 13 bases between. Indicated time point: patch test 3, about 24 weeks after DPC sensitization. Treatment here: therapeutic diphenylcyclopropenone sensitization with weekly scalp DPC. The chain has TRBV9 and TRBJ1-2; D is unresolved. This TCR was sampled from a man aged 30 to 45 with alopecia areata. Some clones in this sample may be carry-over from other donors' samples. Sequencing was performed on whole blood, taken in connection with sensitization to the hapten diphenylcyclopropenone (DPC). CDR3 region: CASSSTDTHGYTF. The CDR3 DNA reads TGTGCCAGCAGCAGCACCGACACCCATGGCTACACCTTC. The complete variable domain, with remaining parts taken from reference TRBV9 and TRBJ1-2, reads DSGVTQTPKHLITATGQRVTLRCSPRSGDLSVYWYQQSLDQGLQFLIQYYNGEERAKGNILERFSAQQFPDLHSELNLSSLELGDSALYFCASSSTDTHGYTFGSGTRLTVV.